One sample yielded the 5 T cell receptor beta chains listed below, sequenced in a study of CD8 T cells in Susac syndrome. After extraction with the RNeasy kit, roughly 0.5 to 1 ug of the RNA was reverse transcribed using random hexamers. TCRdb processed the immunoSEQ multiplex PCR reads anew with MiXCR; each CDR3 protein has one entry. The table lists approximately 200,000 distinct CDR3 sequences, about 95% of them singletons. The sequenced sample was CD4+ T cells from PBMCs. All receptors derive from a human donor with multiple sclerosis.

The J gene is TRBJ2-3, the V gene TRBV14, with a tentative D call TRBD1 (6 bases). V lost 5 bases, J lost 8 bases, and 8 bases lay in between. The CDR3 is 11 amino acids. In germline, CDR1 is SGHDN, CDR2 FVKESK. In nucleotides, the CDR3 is TGTGCCAGCAGCGAAGGGGGTACGCAGTATTTT. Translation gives CASSEGGTQYF.

Here the CDR3 reads CATSDNRAKNIQYF. The CDR3, as DNA: TGTGCCACCAGTGATAACAGAGCCAAAAACATTCAGTACTTC. V and J are TRBV24-1 and TRBJ2-4; D is undetermined. CDR1 KGHDR and CDR2 SFDVKD come from the germline V gene. The CDR3 runs to 14 residues. V lost 3 bases and J 0 bases, leaving 5 bases between the germline ends.

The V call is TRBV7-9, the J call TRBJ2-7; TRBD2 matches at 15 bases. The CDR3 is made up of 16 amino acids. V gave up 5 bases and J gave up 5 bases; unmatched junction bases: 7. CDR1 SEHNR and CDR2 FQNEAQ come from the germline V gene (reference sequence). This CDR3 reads CASSPGLAGGPHEQYF. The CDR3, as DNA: TGTGCCAGCAGCCCCGGACTAGCGGGAGGGCCACACGAGCAGTACTTC.

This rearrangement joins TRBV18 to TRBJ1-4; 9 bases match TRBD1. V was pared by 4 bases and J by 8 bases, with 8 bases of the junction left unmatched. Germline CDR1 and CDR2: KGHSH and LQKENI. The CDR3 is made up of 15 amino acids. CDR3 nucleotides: TGTGCCAGCTCACTCCGGCGGGACAGGGAGGAAAAACTGTTTTTT. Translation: CASSLRRDREEKLFF. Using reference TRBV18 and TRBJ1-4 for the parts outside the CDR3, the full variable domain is NAGVMQNPRHLVRRRGQEARLRCSPMKGHSHVYWYRQLPEEGLKFMVYLQKENIIDESGMPKERFSAEFPKEGPSILRIQQVVRGDSAAYFCASSLRRDREEKLFFGSGTQLSVL.

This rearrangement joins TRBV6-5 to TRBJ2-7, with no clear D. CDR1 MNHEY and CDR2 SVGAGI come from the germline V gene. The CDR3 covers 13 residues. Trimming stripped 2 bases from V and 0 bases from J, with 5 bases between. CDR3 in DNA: TGTGCCAGCAGTTACACTCGCTCCTACGAGCAGTACTTC. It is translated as CASSYTRSYEQYF.